Presented here are 3 T cell receptor beta chains from one specimen sequenced in a study of T-cell reconstitution after alpha-beta-depleted transplantation in children (dated by TCRdb to the mid-2010s). The library was built by means of PCR. Instrument on record: Illumina HiSeq 2500. Molecular barcoding was employed in the preparation of TCR libraries, with unique molecular identifiers being used to normalize TCRbeta repertoire quantification. The public reads were run again by TCRdb, first through fastp at Q25 and then through MiXCR, and only productive beta chains were kept. Rows with one shared CDR3 protein collapse into an entry with the most common genes and DNA. The sample data list about 690,000 distinct CDR3 sequences, and 16% of these were observed just once. The ten largest clones represent about 1.1% of the sample. Material: PBMCs from the stem cell graft donor, obtained from the stem cell graft. These receptors were obtained from a human donor who donated a stem cell graft to a child with acute myeloid leukemia.

This clonotype has at least ten counts. The gene calls are TRBV20-1 and TRBJ2-5; D might be TRBD2 (5 bases). Germline values: CDR1 DFQATT, CDR2 SNEGSKA (reference sequence). V shed 6 bases and J shed 2 bases, with 13 bases lying between them. The CDR3 has 13 amino acids. This CDR3 reads CSAPPRGQETQYF. The DNA for the CDR3 is TGCAGTGCACCGCCCCGGGGTCAAGAGACCCAGTACTTC.

This rearrangement joins TRBV5-1 to TRBJ2-1; D remains unclear. This CDR3 has 13 amino acids. The germline V and J ends were trimmed by 0 bases and 8 bases, with 9 bases remaining between them. CDR1 and CDR2 from the germline V gene are SGHRS and YFSETQ. CDR3 sequence reads: CASSLEAGHEQFF. The CDR3, as DNA: TGCGCCAGCAGCTTGGAGGCAGGTCATGAGCAGTTCTTC.

CDR3 residues: CASSTLSGGAPDTQYF. As DNA, the CDR3 is TGTGCCAGCAGCACCCTTAGCGGGGGGGCCCCAGATACGCAGTATTTT. The rearrangement joins TRBV7-2 to TRBJ2-3, with 11 bases lining up with TRBD2. Trimming took 5 bases from V and 4 from J; bases not matched to a gene: 8. This CDR3 has 16 amino acids. Per the germline V gene, CDR1 is SGHTA and CDR2 is FQGNSA.